The clone carrying this T cell receptor (beta chain) was counted between two and nine times. Its antigen is currently unknown. The sample comes from a study of tumor and adjacent non-tumor tissue in lung cancer. Findings and caveats of the study: Top 100 clones took a larger repertoire share in normal lung. Tumor tissue had significantly higher TCR diversity than normal lung. Patients with more diverse tumor TCRs had worse survival.

This CDR3 spans 15 amino acids. With 5 bases clipped from V and 10 bases from J, the junction kept 11 bases outside the gene matches. Germline V gene data show CDR1 as SEHNR and CDR2 as FQNEAQ (reference sequence). Three rounds of nested PCR, following a modified ARM-PCR protocol, produced the TCRbeta library. In TCRdb, the multiplex PCR reads were re-called with MiXCR into one record per CDR3 protein. Found here are about 85,000 distinct CDR3 sequences, around 57% of them singletons; the top ten hold roughly 15%. The template was RNA from unsorted bulk tissue. Input material: lung tumor tissue. This clonotype was sampled from a man between 70 and 80 years old with non-small cell lung cancer. The V call is TRBV7-9, the J call TRBJ1-6; 7 bases line up with TRBD1. CDR3 DNA: TGTGCCAGCAGCAATGACAGGGCAGGGGAGTCACCCCTCCACTTT. It yields the protein CASSNDRAGESPLHF.